This T cell receptor (beta chain) is drawn from a study of human T cells and chemical hapten exposure (TCRdb year 2021). Concerning the study at large: For sensitization, 2% DPC in acetone was applied to a 2 cm by 2 cm area of upper inner arm skin. Throughout the study period of around 25 weeks, patients also received therapeutic DPC doses to the scalp every week. Patch testing on the upper back used Finn chambers containing 0.01% DPC, with scoring done after 6 days according to International Contact Dermatitis Research Group standards. Alopecia areata with under or over 50% scalp involvement, alopecia totalis and alopecia universalis were represented in the patient cohort, which was mostly female. Libraries were combined into a pool for sequencing, and differences in TCR yield between samples came mainly from small differences in library volumes within the pool. This study followed changes in the peripheral blood TCR repertoire in vivo during primary and secondary sensitization of alopecia patients to the hapten diphenylcyclopropenone (DPC). Blood samples were taken from patients before sensitization (week 0) and at 2, 6 and about 24 weeks after DPC sensitization. Blood for TCR sequencing was provided by twenty-nine alopecia patients at one to four time points (pre-sensitization, 2, 6 and 24 weeks). Beyond this particular receptor, the publication reports: Repeated subsampling changed both the strength of the expansion versus patch-test correlation and the threshold at which that correlation became significant. Significantly more large CDR3 similarity clusters were formed by expanded TCRs than by pre-sensitization or healthy control sets, consistent with antigen-driven responses. Because all patients had alopecia, a presumed autoimmune disease, the immune response of the patients might differ from that of healthy individuals. The number of TCRs above 1 in 1000 frequency did not change with DPC sensitization; there was no evidence of global repertoire structure alterations. Patch test score was positively correlated with the number of PT1 expanded TCRs, with significance at thresholds 8, 16 and 32 but not at 4.

V sheds 5 bases and J sheds 4 bases, leaving 6 bases between their ends. Measured from the cysteine to the phenylalanine, the CDR3 is 12 residues long. Only the CDR3 region is kept as DNA, spanning 36 bases read in frame from base 1. CDR1 and CDR2 are drawn from the germline V gene: SGHNT, YENEEA. Library preparation used RACE. The sequencer listed for this sample is NextSeq 500. During library preparation, unique molecular identifiers were attached to individual cDNA molecules so that TCRs could be counted quantitatively and reproducibly. Both TCR alpha and TCR beta chains were sequenced from each blood RNA sample. Per the authors' processing: Samples had a median of approximately 96,000 TCRs, with a range from roughly 23,224 to 700,000. V, J and CDR3 annotation of the TCR reads was performed with the Decombinator software suite. For the PS versus PT1 abundance plots, all samples were subsampled to the same number of TCRs (28,000). Expanded TCRs were defined as absent before sensitization and observed at least eight times at the 2-week time point. Through fastp at Q25 and MiXCR, TCRdb rebuilt clones from the public reads, retaining in-frame beta chains. Duplicate CDR3 protein sequences are folded into a single record with the most common DNA and genes. The V and J calls follow TCRdb's processing rather than the paper's. The sample table shows roughly 92,000 distinct CDR3 sequences, and about an eighth are seen once. The ten biggest clones cover more than 3% of the sample.

As concerns this clonotype: It has no known antigen specificity. Base-call qualities are not available, and no considerably larger clone is one nucleotide away.

The meaning of the sample's time point label: patch test 2, 6 weeks after DPC sensitization. The sample's treatment or condition label, decoded: therapeutic diphenylcyclopropenone sensitization with weekly scalp DPC. Blood at each patch-test visit was drawn before the patch test was applied. Eligible patients were aged 18 to 70, diagnosed with alopecia, deemed suitable for DPC therapy, and excluded if pregnant. Total RNA was extracted from unfractionated whole blood collected in Tempus Blood RNA tubes. This sequence was found in a woman aged 40 to 55 with alopecia areata. Some clones in this sample may be carry-over from other donors' samples. Sequenced material: whole blood, taken in connection with sensitization to the hapten diphenylcyclopropenone (DPC). Here the chain combines TRBV11-3 and TRBJ2-1, with the D gene uncertain. This receptor has the CDR3 CASSGKYNEQFF. The DNA is as follows: TGTGCCAGCAGCGGAAAATACAATGAGCAGTTCTTC.